These T cell receptor beta chains were read from a single sample in a study of cytomegalovirus exposure and HLA in healthy donors. Sequencing used immunoSEQ multiplex PCR; TCRdb keeps in-frame clones, though not all of them. The sample contains roughly 120,000 clones, 65% to 80% of which appear only once. Material for sequencing was PBMCs. The receptors were sampled from a man aged 18 to 30 in good health and CMV-seropositive. Both conserved end residues are part of each CDR3. The order of the fields is D gene, J gene, V gene, CDR3 protein, CDR3 DNA. A D gene is named only where the DNA matches it firmly.

TRBD2	TRBJ2-5	TRBV18	CASSKTSSSGETQYF	TGTGCCAGCTCAAAAACGTCCTCTAGCGGGGAGACCCAGTACTTC
NA	TRBJ2-5	TRBV4-1	CASSQGQVPGQETQYF	TGCGCCAGCAGCCAAGGACAGGTGCCGGGGCAAGAGACCCAGTACTTC
NA	TRBJ1-2	TRBV4-1	CASSQDQGTYGYTF	TGCGCCAGCAGCCAAGATCAGGGGACATATGGCTACACCTTC
TRBD1	TRBJ2-5	TRBV19	CASSTRDRALQETQYF	TGTGCCAGTAGTACCCGGGACAGGGCTTTACAAGAGACCCAGTACTTC
NA	TRBJ2-1	TRBV19	CASSIVGTFYNEQFF	TGTGCCAGTAGTATCGTCGGGACTTTCTACAATGAGCAGTTCTTC
NA	TRBJ2-7	TRBV29-1	CSVEDNRESSYEQYF	TGCAGCGTTGAAGATAACAGGGAAAGCTCCTACGAGCAGTACTTC
NA	TRBJ1-1	TRBV19	CASKVKISAGLNTEAFF	TGTGCCAGTAAAGTTAAAATTTCGGCGGGTCTGAACACTGAAGCTTTCTTT
TRBD1	TRBJ2-7	TRBV5-1	CASSLAGTVYEQYF	TGCGCCAGCAGCTTGGCCGGGACAGTCTACGAGCAGTACTTC
TRBD1	TRBJ1-4	TRBV28	CASSLAPGQGNEKLFF	TGTGCCAGCAGTTTAGCCCCGGGACAGGGAAATGAAAAACTGTTTTTT
NA	TRBJ2-7	TRBV21-1	CASSKVRSGYEQYF	TGTGCCAGCAGCAAAGTTCGGAGCGGCTACGAGCAGTACTTC
NA	TRBJ1-1	TRBV19	CASRTGHTNTEAFF	TGTGCCAGTAGAACGGGACACACGAACACTGAAGCTTTCTTT